This T cell receptor (beta chain) was observed in a study of cytomegalovirus exposure and HLA in healthy donors. Libraries were prepared by immunoSEQ multiplex PCR; TCRdb keeps only in-frame clonotypes and omits some of them. The table lists a few hundred thousand clones, under 95% of them singletons. There are 13 residues in the CDR3. This receptor was identified in a young woman in good health and CMV-seronegative. V is TRBV1 and J is TRBJ1-4; the table gives TRBD1 as D, unverified against the DNA. TRBV1 counts as a pseudogene. Sequenced: PBMCs. Here the CDR3 DNA reads TGCACCAGCAGCCACAGGACTAATGAAAAACTGTTTTTT. Translating gives CTSSHRTNEKLFF.